One sample yielded the 5 T cell receptor beta chains listed below, sequenced in a study of CD4+ T cells in melanoma. Profiling relied on immunoSEQ multiplex PCR, and the TCRdb table lists in-frame clones only, not all of them. Found here are approximately 12,000 clones, approximately 70% of them singletons; the top ten hold around 12%. The sequenced sample consisted of cells from a culture (not recorded whether cultured in vitro). These receptors were obtained from a human donor with melanoma.

The CDR3 nucleotides are TGTGCCAGCCTGGGCCAGGGGAATTCACCCCTCCACTTT. Its protein is CASLGQGNSPLHF. The rearrangement joins TRBV2 to TRBJ1-6; TRBD1 is a possible D gene (6 bases). With 8 bases removed from V and 7 bases from J, the gap between germline ends came to 12 bases. Germline CDR1 SNHLY, CDR2 FYNNEI. This CDR3 spans 13 amino acids. The full variable domain, with the rest looked up from reference TRBV2 and TRBJ1-6, is EPEVTQTPSHQVTQMGQEVILRCVPISNHLYFYWYRQILGQKVEFLVSFYNNEISEKSEIFDDQFSVERPDGSNFTLKIRSTKLEDSAMYFCASLGQGNSPLHFGNGTRLTVT.

The gene calls are TRBV7-8 and TRBJ1-6; D is unclear. Trimming took off 3 bases at V and 10 bases at J, with 10 bases between the two ends. This CDR3 region has 13 residues. Looked up from germline, CDR1 is SGHVS and CDR2 is FQNEAQ. The DNA for the CDR3 is TGTGCCAGCAGCTTGGAAGTGGGCTCACCCCTCCACTTT. Amino acid sequence: CASSLEVGSPLHF.

This sequence joins TRBV5-4 and TRBJ2-5; D is possibly TRBD2 (6 bases). This CDR3 is 14 amino acids long. Germline V lookup: CDR1 SGHNT, CDR2 YYREEE (reference sequence). V lost 5 bases, J lost 3 bases, and 14 bases lay in between. CDR3 loop: CASRVAGIEETQYF. The CDR3 DNA sequence: TGTGCCAGCAGAGTCGCGGGAATTGAAGAGACCCAGTACTTC.

The chain employs TRBV6-6 and TRBJ1-6; D not certain. Trimming cost V 9 bases and J 0 bases, with 9 bases left between them. In germline, CDR1 is MNHNY, CDR2 SVGAGI (reference sequence). The CDR3 totals 14 residues. The CDR3 spells CASWVSSYNSPLHF. The CDR3 region has the DNA TGTGCCAGTTGGGTTAGCTCCTATAATTCACCCCTCCACTTT.

The chain joins TRBV5-1 to TRBJ2-3; the match to TRBD1 covers 7 bases. Trimming at V came to 4 bases and at J to 1 base, leaving 9 bases not matched to a gene. The CDR3 extends over 16 amino acids. Germline V CDR1 and CDR2: SGHRS, YFSETQ. DNA for the CDR3: TGCGCCAGCAGCCCCGGTACAGGGGCCGGCACAGATACGCAGTATTTT. As protein: CASSPGTGAGTDTQYF.